The 7 T cell receptor delta chains below come from one sample, sequenced in a study of gamma delta lymphoproliferative disorders and STAT genes. Sequencing used genomic DNA taken from PBMCs of patients and controls. TCRdb re-called the multiplex PCR reads with CATT. The repertoire includes hundreds of delta-chain clones, 1.4% to 1.5% of them detected once, and around 75% sits in the top ten. Sequences were obtained from blood. Receptors originate from a human donor in good health.

As concerns this clone: This likely came from a read error, as a far larger clone is one base away. The chain links TRDV1 to TRDJ1, with TRDD3 matching 10 bases. There are 15 residues in the CDR3. V lost 9 bases and J lost 0; bases outside the gene matches: 7. Germline V CDR1 and CDR2: TSWWSYY, QGS. The CDR3 is CALLIGGYNTDKLIF. CDR3 coding DNA: TGTGCTCTGCTTATTGGGGGATACAACACCGATAAACTCATCTTT.

A note on this clone: TCRdb's listed protein matches a much larger clone and diverges from this DNA's translation at residue 4, likely through a read error; the protein shown comes from the DNA. The chain uses TRDV1 and TRDJ1; TRDD3 agrees at 9 bases. The CDR3 sequence is 23 residues long. Germline V CDR1 and CDR2: TSWWSYY, QGS. The CDR3: CALRDPLVFLAWGIGLYTDKLIF. The CDR3 DNA reads as TGTGCTCTTAGGGACCCTCTTGTCTTCCTAGCCTGGGGGATCGGTTTGTACACCGATAAACTCATCTTT.

As to this clone: TCRdb has a much larger clone's protein, which differs at residue 21 from the translation of this DNA, likely because of a read error; what is shown is the protein translated from the DNA. This chain joins TRDV1 and TRDJ1; TRDD3 aligns across 9 bases. CDR3 length equals 23 residues. Looked up from germline, CDR1 is TSWWSYY and CDR2 is QGS. For the CDR3, the DNA is TGTGCTCTTGGGGACCCTCTTGTCTTCCTAGCCTGGGGGATCGGTTTGTACACCGATAAATTCATCTTT. This gives the protein CALGDPLVFLAWGIGLYTDKFIF.

Remarks on this clone: This sequence is one base from a far larger clone and is likely a read error. Other nucleotide sequences in the sample specify the same CDR3. The V call is TRDV2, the J call TRDJ1; 10 bases align to TRDD3. CDR3 length: 18 amino acids. The germline V gene encodes CDR1 GEAIGNYY and CDR2 EKD. V shed 1 base and J 1 base; nucleotides not matched to a gene: 11. The CDR3 spells CACDTVGGGYPRTDKLIF. CDR3 DNA sequence: TGTGCCTGTGACACTGTGGGTGGGGGATACCCGCGCACCGATAAACTCATCTTT.

By share, this clone ranks as medium-sized (0.01 to 0.1%). The chain joins TRDV1 to TRDJ1; the D gene is possibly TRDD3 (9 bases). Germline loops: CDR1 TSWWSYY, CDR2 QGS. This CDR3 has 23 residues. The V gene lost 1 base and the J gene lost 0 bases, with 33 bases spanning the gap. The CDR3, as DNA: TGTGCTCTTGGGGAACCGATAGCCTTCCTAGCCTGGGGGATCGGTTTGTACACCGATAAACTCATCTTT. Protein sequence: CALGEPIAFLAWGIGLYTDKLIF.

This clone has just a few counts. TCRdb records a much larger clone's protein for this DNA, with a difference at residue 5 that likely arises from a read error; the protein given is the translation of the DNA. The chain combines TRDV2 with TRDJ1; 12 bases match TRDD3. The V segment lost 2 bases and the J segment 3 bases; nucleotides outside the gene matches: 15. This CDR3 region has 19 residues. CDR1 and CDR2 from the germline V gene are GEAIGNYY and EKD. The CDR3 here is CACDNLILGDTPSPDKLIF. CDR3 bases: TGTGCCTGTGACAACCTCATTCTGGGGGATACGCCGTCTCCCGATAAACTCATCTTT.

Only a few counts were recorded for this clone. It is likely a read error: a sequence one base away is far more abundant. The sample carries other DNA sequences with the same CDR3. This chain links TRDV2 with TRDJ1, with D unresolved. The CDR3 loop spans 22 amino acids. Trimming removed 3 bases at V and 1 base at J, with 35 bases between. The V gene's germline CDR1 is GEAIGNYY and CDR2 EKD. The CDR3 loop reads CACDSTRPAQTLDLRITDKLIF. The CDR3 nucleotides read TGTGCCTGTGACTCGACGAGACCTGCCCAGACTCTGGACCTAAGGATCACCGATAAACTCATCTTT.